This T cell receptor (beta chain) was documented in a study of cytomegalovirus exposure and HLA in healthy donors. Whole-study context: As released early, the data held 85 million to 95 million unique TCRs from HLA-typed donors. Study-wide results and caveats: As a later analysis showed, a missense DCLRE1C variant was linked to trimming of TCR beta V- and J-genes. Many donors carried some public TCRs, although rarity characterized most TCR sequences.

About this clone itself: The target antigen is unknown.

Primers included in the PCR were 60 Vbeta and 13 Jbeta primers. Generated by immunoSEQ multiplex PCR, the TCRdb table keeps only in-frame clones and is missing some. This table has fewer than 200,000 clones, about two thirds appearing once. Specimen: PBMCs. The TCR was taken from a young woman in good health and CMV-seronegative.

The CDR3 here is CAWSVATTGTKVNYGYTF. The CDR3 DNA reads TGTGCCTGGAGTGTAGCCACAACCGGGACAAAAGTTAACTATGGCTACACCTTC. The chain joins TRBV30 to TRBJ1-2, with D perhaps TRBD1 (6 bases). The V gene's germline CDR1 is GTSNPN and CDR2 SVGIG (reference sequence). This CDR3 is built from 18 residues. V shed 0 bases and J shed 1 base, with 21 bases lying between them.